One T cell receptor (beta chain) is described in this entry. Authors' analysis steps: Amplification of reference gene primers provided the estimated nucleated cell counts. Profiling relied on immunoSEQ multiplex PCR, and the TCRdb table lists in-frame clones only, not all of them. Clonal size and the V and J genes are those of that table, whereas D and trimming came from the DNA. The sample lists 66,000 or so clones, around 77% occurring once. These data come from a study of blood T cell repertoires in COVID-19. The sequence derives from a human donor in a cohort sampled during active COVID-19. Sequenced material: peripheral blood.

The CDR3, as DNA: TGTGCCAGCAGCCTCCACACAGGGAGGGGTCAAAACATTCAGTACTTC. As protein: CASSLHTGRGQNIQYF. The rearrangement joins TRBV7-9 to TRBJ2-4, with TRBD2 as a possible D gene (7 bases). Trimming removed 5 bases from V and 5 bases from J, with 19 bases in between. Germline V lookup: CDR1 SEHNR, CDR2 FQNEAQ (reference sequence). The CDR3 contains 16 residues.